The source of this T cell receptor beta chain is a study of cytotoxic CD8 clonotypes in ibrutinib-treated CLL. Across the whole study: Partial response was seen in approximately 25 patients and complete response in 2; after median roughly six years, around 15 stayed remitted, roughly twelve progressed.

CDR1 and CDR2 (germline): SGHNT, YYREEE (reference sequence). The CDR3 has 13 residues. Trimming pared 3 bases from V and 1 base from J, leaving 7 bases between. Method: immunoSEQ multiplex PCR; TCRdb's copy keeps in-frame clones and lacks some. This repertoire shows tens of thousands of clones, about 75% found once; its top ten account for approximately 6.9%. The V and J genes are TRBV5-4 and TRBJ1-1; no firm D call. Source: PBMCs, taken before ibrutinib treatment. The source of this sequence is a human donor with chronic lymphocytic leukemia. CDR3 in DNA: TGTGCCAGCAGCTCCGCGCCGAACACTGAAGCTTTCTTT. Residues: CASSSAPNTEAFF.